Shown below are 29 T cell receptor beta chains from a single sample sequenced in a study of graft-versus-host responses after intestinal transplantation (TCRdb year 2021). Dithiothreitol, EDTA incubations and collagenase D digestion were used to isolate intraepithelial and lamina propria lymphocytes from graft specimens. The library was built by means of the immunoSEQ multiplex PCR assay. The source is immuneACCESS, and TCRdb retained only in-frame sequences with V and J called. Part of the clones is not carried over; for the studies checked, unresolved V genes explain less than half of this, and the remainder is unexplained. Counted in this sample were 14,000 to 15,000 clones; about 55% of them appeared once. 10% to 15% of the sample goes to the ten largest clones. The starting material was ileum tissue, obtained 524 days after transplant. The receptors originated from a human patient who received an intestinal transplant, so some T cells may come from the graft donor.

The DNA for the CDR3 is TGTGCCAGTAGTATAGGACGGAGGAATGAGCAGTTCTTC. Translation gives CASSIGRRNEQFF. This chain joins TRBV19 and TRBJ2-1; maybe TRBD2 (5 bases). V dropped 1 base and J dropped 7 bases, with 8 bases sitting between them. CDR1 and CDR2 (germline): LNHDA, SQIVND (reference sequence). The CDR3 sequence is 13 residues long.

The V and J genes are TRBV6-6 and TRBJ1-2; 8 bases align to TRBD1. Trimming at V came to 2 bases and at J to 4 bases, leaving 6 bases not matched to a gene. CDR1 and CDR2 (germline): MNHNY, SVGAGI (reference sequence). The CDR3 spans 15 residues. CDR3 protein: CASSYGDRPSYGYTF. The CDR3, as DNA: TGTGCCAGCAGTTACGGGGACAGGCCCTCCTATGGCTACACCTTC.

This clone has a single count. The chain links TRBV30 to TRBJ1-1; D might be TRBD1 (6 bases). This CDR3 has 13 residues. The V gene lost 3 bases and the J gene lost 6 bases, with 14 bases spanning the gap. Germline V gene lookup returns CDR1 GTSNPN and CDR2 SVGIG (reference sequence). The CDR3 spells CAWRGQGSPEAFF. The CDR3 DNA reads as TGTGCCTGGAGGGGTCAGGGGAGCCCTGAAGCTTTCTTT. The full variable domain, its missing parts supplied by reference TRBV30 and TRBJ1-1, is SQTIHQWPATLVQPVGSPLSLECTVEGTSNPNLYWYRQAAGRGLQLLFYSVGIGQISSEVPQNLSASRPQDRQFILSSKKLLLSDSGFYLCAWRGQGSPEAFFGQGTRLTVV.

This clone appeared a few times. This chain links TRBV5-1 with TRBJ2-5, with 12 nucleotides matching TRBD2. This CDR3 region has 18 residues. Germline V gives CDR1 SGHRS, CDR2 YFSETQ. With V trimmed by 1 base and J by 6 bases, 13 bases remained unmatched. The CDR3 is CASSLTLLAGGSVKTQYF. The CDR3 DNA is TGCGCCAGCAGCTTGACCCTCCTAGCGGGGGGGAGCGTGAAGACCCAGTACTTC.

This chain links TRBV7-2 with TRBJ2-2; the match to TRBD1 covers 8 bases. Unmatched junction bases numbered 4, after V lost 4 bases and J lost 6 bases. Germline V gene lookup returns CDR1 SGHTA and CDR2 FQGNSA. The CDR3 sequence is 14 residues long. Here the CDR3 reads CASSWGQVAGELFF. CDR3 in DNA: TGTGCCAGCAGCTGGGGACAGGTGGCCGGGGAGCTGTTTTTT.

This chain uses TRBV19 with TRBJ1-4; D remains unclear. Germline-derived CDR1 and CDR2 are LNHDA and SQIVND (reference sequence). V was pared by 1 base and J by 0 bases, with 9 bases between. CDR3 size: 16 residues. This chain's CDR3 is CASSIVAGSTNEKLFF. The CDR3 DNA follows: TGTGCCAGTAGTATAGTGGCGGGGTCAACTAATGAAAAACTGTTTTTT.

This clone has more than one count but fewer than ten. The rearrangement joins TRBV4-1 to TRBJ2-7, with 8 bases that match TRBD1. Germline lookup yields CDR1 MGHRA and CDR2 YSYEKL. The trim removed 2 bases at V and 5 bases at J, leaving 11 bases unmatched. The length of the CDR3 is 16 residues. CDR3 bases: TGCGCCAGCAGCCAACCCGGGACAGGAGGGGTACACGAGCAGTACTTC. Residues: CASSQPGTGGVHEQYF.

In this sample, this clone turned up a few times. The chain is built from TRBV4-3 and TRBJ2-1; TRBD1 agrees at 8 bases. J gave up 7 bases and V 0 bases, and 11 bases lay outside the gene matches. CDR3 length: 17 amino acids. Germline CDR1 LGHNA, CDR2 YSLEER. The CDR3, as DNA: TGCGCCAGCAGCCAAGAGCCACAGACAGGGGCCCAGAATGAGCAGTTCTTC. Its translation is CASSQEPQTGAQNEQFF.

This clone was observed a handful of times. The gene calls are TRBV4-3 and TRBJ2-5, with 8 bases identical to TRBD2. With V trimmed by 0 bases and J by 4 bases, 4 bases remained unmatched. Germline V lookup: CDR1 LGHNA, CDR2 YSLEER. CDR3 length equals 15 residues. The CDR3 region is CASSQDAGGRETQYF. The DNA for the CDR3 is TGCGCCAGCAGCCAAGACGCGGGGGGCCGAGAGACCCAGTACTTC.

This sequence joins TRBV11-3 and TRBJ1-6; tentatively, D is TRBD1 (5 bases). The germline V gene has CDR1 SGHNT and CDR2 YENEEA. This CDR3 region has 15 residues. V was pared by 3 bases and J by 10 bases, with 16 bases between. Here the CDR3 DNA reads TGTGCCAGCAGCTTTTTATCAGGGAAGAGATCACCCCTCCACTTT. Its translation: CASSFLSGKRSPLHF.

This chain uses TRBV4-3 with TRBJ2-1, with D perhaps matching TRBD1 (6 bases). Germline CDR1 and CDR2: LGHNA and YSLEER. Deletions cut 3 bases from V and 5 bases from J, with 14 bases between. The CDR3 covers 15 residues. In DNA form, the CDR3 reads TGCGCCAGCAGCCATGGAACAGGGTGGAACAATGAGCAGTTCTTC. Protein: CASSHGTGWNNEQFF.

The V and J genes are TRBV4-3 and TRBJ1-2; TRBD1 matches 8 bases. The germline CDR1 and CDR2 sequences are LGHNA and YSLEER. Trimming removed 4 bases from V and 4 bases from J; junction bases left unmatched: 8. CDR3 length: 15 residues. The CDR3 sequence is CASSPLDREAYGYTF. CDR3 nucleotide sequence: TGCGCCAGCAGCCCCCTGGACAGGGAGGCCTATGGCTACACCTTC.

The V gene is TRBV29-1, the J gene TRBJ1-2; 10 nucleotides match TRBD1. The CDR3 contains 20 residues. The germline V gene has CDR1 SQVTM and CDR2 ANQGSEA. V dropped 1 base and J dropped 5; count of bases not matched to a gene: 22. Here the CDR3 DNA reads TGCAGCGTTGAAGTTTTCGCGTCTTCGATCCGGGACAGGGGTGGGTATGGCTACACCTTC. Translating it yields CSVEVFASSIRDRGGYGYTF.

The chain recombines TRBV9 with TRBJ1-3; D is undetermined. The germline V gene encodes CDR1 SGDLS and CDR2 YYNGEE. The CDR3 totals 14 residues. The ends were cut back, 1 base at V and 6 bases at J, with 11 bases in the middle. The CDR3 nucleotides are TGTGCCAGCAGCGTAACAGATACCTTAAACACCATATATTTT. Its translation is CASSVTDTLNTIYF.

The chain uses TRBV7-2 and TRBJ2-3, with TRBD2 identical over 8 bases. CDR3 length equals 17 residues. Germline lookup yields CDR1 SGHTA and CDR2 FQGNSA. J lost 2 bases, V lost 2 bases, and 9 bases had no gene match. The chain's CDR3 is CASSLTLAGGTTDTQYF. DNA of the CDR3: TGTGCCAGCAGCTTAACTTTGGCGGGGGGAACCACAGATACGCAGTATTTT.

The CDR3 bases are TGTGCCTGGAGTACGGGGGGCAATCAGCCCCAGCATTTT. This translates into CAWSTGGNQPQHF. The chain uses TRBV30 and TRBJ1-5; a possible D gene is TRBD1 (5 bases). The germline V gene encodes CDR1 GTSNPN and CDR2 SVGIG (reference sequence). The CDR3 is made up of 13 amino acids. Trimming cost V 2 bases and J 2 bases, with 7 bases left between them.

This clone was seen a handful of times. This chain uses TRBV5-1 with TRBJ1-5; D is uncertain. V was clipped by 7 bases and J by 7 bases, with 18 bases between them. CDR1 and CDR2 from the germline V gene are SGHRS and YFSETQ. The CDR3 totals 14 residues. The CDR3 loop reads CASSAEGGGQPQHF. As DNA, the CDR3 is TGCGCCAGCTCCGCCGAGGGCGGTGGACAGCCCCAGCATTTT.

The chain links TRBV14 to TRBJ2-5, with a possible D match to TRBD2 (5 bases). V was cut by 0 bases and J by 2 bases, with 19 bases left in between. Germline CDR1 SGHDN, CDR2 FVKESK. This CDR3 region has 18 residues. The CDR3 region is CASSQDHRWRVTQETQYF. CDR3 DNA: TGTGCCAGCAGCCAAGATCATAGATGGCGGGTGACTCAAGAGACCCAGTACTTC.

The J gene is TRBJ1-6, the V gene TRBV6-1, with 9 bases matching TRBD1. Unmatched junction bases numbered 8, after V lost 5 bases and J lost 9 bases. Germline-derived CDR1 and CDR2 are MNHNS and SASEGT. There are 15 residues in the CDR3. CDR3 loop: CASSSDGTGTSPLHF. In DNA form, the CDR3 reads TGTGCCAGCAGTTCCGACGGGACAGGGACTTCACCCCTCCACTTT.

V usage is TRBV9 and J usage is TRBJ2-7, with D perhaps matching TRBD2 (6 bases). Germline CDR1 and CDR2: SGDLS and YYNGEE. The CDR3 length is 14 residues. V lost 0 bases to trimming and J lost 4 bases, with 11 bases between them. CDR3 sequence: CASSVGLERYEQYF. The CDR3 coding sequence is TGTGCCAGCAGCGTAGGACTAGAAAGGTACGAGCAGTACTTC.

This clone has a handful of counts. J is TRBJ1-6 and V is TRBV19; TRBD1 aligns across 8 bases. The V gene's germline CDR1 is LNHDA and CDR2 SQIVND (reference sequence). Germline trimming cut 6 bases from V and 10 bases from J; bases unmatched to any gene: 8. This CDR3 has 14 residues. The CDR3 nucleotides are TGTGCCAGTAGGATCCCAGGGGGCCGGTCACCCCTCCACTTT. Translating gives CASRIPGGRSPLHF.

The chain has TRBV2 and TRBJ2-3; TRBD1 agrees at 7 bases. V shed 5 bases and J 3 bases; nucleotides not matched to a gene: 5. The CDR3 spans 14 residues. In germline, CDR1 is SNHLY, CDR2 FYNNEI. This CDR3 is CASSRVQGTDTQYF. For the CDR3, the DNA is TGTGCCAGCAGTAGGGTACAGGGGACAGATACGCAGTATTTT. Complete variable domain (other parts from reference TRBV2 and TRBJ2-3): EPEVTQTPSHQVTQMGQEVILRCVPISNHLYFYWYRQILGQKVEFLVSFYNNEISEKSEIFDDQFSVERPDGSNFTLKIRSTKLEDSAMYFCASSRVQGTDTQYFGPGTRLTVL.

This clone was counted between two and nine times. The chain has TRBV5-5 and TRBJ2-2; 7 bases map to TRBD2. Germline V lookup: CDR1 SGHKS, CDR2 YYEKEE (reference sequence). V gave up 4 bases and J gave up 6 bases; unmatched junction bases: 6. CDR3 length: 14 residues. Here the CDR3 DNA reads TGTGCCAGCAGCCCCGATGGGGGGGCCGGGGAGCTGTTTTTT. Its protein is CASSPDGGAGELFF.

This clone occurred a few times. The chain joins TRBV9 to TRBJ2-5; TRBD2 aligns across 9 bases. Germline CDR1 is SGDLS and CDR2 is YYNGEE. The V gene end was trimmed by 4 bases and the J gene end by 1 base; junction bases not matched to a gene: 14. The CDR3 has 18 residues. The CDR3 loop reads CASSPSQGTSRFQETQYF. In nucleotides, the CDR3 is TGTGCCAGCAGCCCAAGCCAAGGGACTAGCCGTTTCCAAGAGACCCAGTACTTC. The whole variable domain, filled in from reference TRBV9 and TRBJ2-5, reads DSGVTQTPKHLITATGQRVTLRCSPRSGDLSVYWYQQSLDQGLQFLIQYYNGEERAKGNILERFSAQQFPDLHSELNLSSLELGDSALYFCASSPSQGTSRFQETQYFGPGTRLLVL.

This clone occurred a few times. Here the CDR3 reads CSGGQGASYEQYF. CDR3 in DNA: TGCAGCGGGGGACAGGGGGCCTCCTACGAGCAGTACTTC. V is TRBV29-1 and J is TRBJ2-7; 12 bases match TRBD1. CDR1 and CDR2 (germline): SQVTM, ANQGSEA. Trimming took 7 bases from V and 0 from J; bases not matched to a gene: 1. The CDR3 is 13 amino acids.

The chain couples TRBV14 to TRBJ1-1; tentatively, D is TRBD1 (5 bases). Per germline, CDR1 SGHDN and CDR2 FVKESK. The length of the CDR3 is 14 residues. Trimming took off 4 bases at V and 5 bases at J, with 14 bases between the two ends. The chain's CDR3 is CASSLSQGRTEAFF. In DNA form, the CDR3 reads TGTGCCAGCAGCCTCTCCCAGGGAAGGACTGAAGCTTTCTTT.

The CDR3, as DNA: TGTGCCAGCAGTCGCGGGGTGATGCATGAAAAACTGTTTTTT. Protein product: CASSRGVMHEKLFF. This chain connects TRBV6-5 to TRBJ1-4, with D hard to call. The CDR3 runs to 14 residues. V gave up 5 bases and J gave up 6 bases, with 13 bases separating them. The germline gives CDR1 MNHEY, CDR2 SVGAGI.

This sequence joins TRBV10-3 and TRBJ2-1; possible D gene TRBD1, 8 bases. Trimming stripped 6 bases from V and 4 bases from J, with 16 bases between. Looked up from germline, CDR1 is ENHRY and CDR2 is SYGVKD. The CDR3 consists of 15 residues. The CDR3 region has the DNA TGTGCCATCAGGAAACAGGGGGGGGTGTACAATGAGCAGTTCTTC. Protein: CAIRKQGGVYNEQFF.

In this sample, this clone turned up a few times. The V gene is TRBV6-6, the J gene TRBJ1-3, with 7 bases matching TRBD1. The CDR3 is 14 residues long. The germline V gene encodes CDR1 MNHNY and CDR2 SVGAGI (reference sequence). V was pared by 5 bases and J by 5 bases, with 6 bases of the junction left unmatched. CDR3 loop: CASSDRDSRNTIYF. CDR3 DNA sequence: TGTGCCAGCAGTGACCGGGACAGCCGAAACACCATATATTTT.